This TCR beta chain was profiled in a study of blood T cell repertoires in COVID-19. Study context: There were acute and convalescent COVID-19 samples, and they came from the United States, Italy and Spain. Nucleic acid was either cDNA or gDNA, and it came from T cells, B-cell-depleted T cells, or PBMCs.

This clone was observed once. The germline V gene encodes CDR1 SGDLS and CDR2 YYNGEE. This CDR3 contains 17 residues. V gave up 8 bases and J gave up 4 bases; unmatched junction bases: 17. Original handling: The assay estimated nucleated cells by amplifying reference gene primers. Sequencing was performed with immunoSEQ multiplex PCR; in TCRdb, only in-frame clones are kept and a portion is missing. Clone size and the V and J calls come from that table; the DNA yielded D and trimming. The sample holds 200,000 to 250,000 clones, around 90% seen once. This receptor was obtained from a man aged 30 to 45 who had been exposed to COVID-19. Sequencing was performed on PBMCs or T cells enriched from blood (not recorded which). The rearrangement uses TRBV9 and TRBJ2-3; the match to TRBD2 covers 9 bases. The CDR3: CASSLQGAGGMSDTQYF. The CDR3 DNA reads as TGTGCCAGTTCCCTCCAAGGGGCGGGGGGGATGTCAGATACGCAGTATTTT.